The clone carrying this TCR beta chain was seen only once. As yet, its antigen is unknown. V lost 2 bases to trimming and J lost 4 bases, with 9 bases between them. This CDR3 contains 15 residues. Germline-derived CDR1 and CDR2 are SGHTA and FQGTGA. With random hexamers, about 0.5 to 1 ug RNA was reverse transcribed. TCRdb ran MiXCR on the immunoSEQ multiplex PCR reads and lists one entry per CDR3 protein. Here the sample spans about 150,000 distinct CDR3 sequences, about 96% being singletons. This record comes from a study of CD8 T cells in Susac syndrome. Study-wide findings and caveats: Clonal expansion was not seen in any Susac syndrome CD4+ T cell repertoire.

V and J are TRBV7-3 and TRBJ2-6, with no clear D. The source material was CD4+ T cells from PBMCs. This clonotype was obtained from a human donor with Susac syndrome. The CDR3 spells CASSLWRSGANVLTF. The CDR3 nucleotides are TGTGCCAGCAGCTTATGGAGAAGCGGGGCCAACGTCCTGACTTTC.